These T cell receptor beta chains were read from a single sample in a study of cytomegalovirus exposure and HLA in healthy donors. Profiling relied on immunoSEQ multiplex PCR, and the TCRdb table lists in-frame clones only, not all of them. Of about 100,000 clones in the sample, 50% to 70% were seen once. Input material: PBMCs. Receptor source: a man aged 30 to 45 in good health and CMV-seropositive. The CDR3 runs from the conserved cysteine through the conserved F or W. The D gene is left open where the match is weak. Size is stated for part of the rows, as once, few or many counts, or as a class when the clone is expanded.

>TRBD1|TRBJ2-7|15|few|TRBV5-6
CASRKTGTGLREQYF
TGTGCCAGCAGAAAAACCGGGACAGGGCTTCGCGAGCAGTACTTC
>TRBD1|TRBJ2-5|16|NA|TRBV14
CASSYLGQGYQETQYF
TGTGCCAGCAGCTACCTAGGACAGGGGTACCAAGAGACCCAGTACTTC
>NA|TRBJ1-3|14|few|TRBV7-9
CASSPVERGNTIYF
TGTGCCAGCAGCCCCGTCGAGAGGGGAAACACCATATATTTT
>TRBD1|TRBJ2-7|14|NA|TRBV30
CAWSYRGTLAEQYF
TGTGCCTGGAGTTACAGGGGGACCCTGGCCGAGCAGTACTTC
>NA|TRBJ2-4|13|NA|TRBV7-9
CASSQRVTDIQYF
TGTGCCAGCAGTCAGAGGGTCACAGACATTCAGTACTTC
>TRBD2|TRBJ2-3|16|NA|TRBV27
CASSLSGGAGVGTQYF
TGTGCCAGCAGTTTAAGCGGCGGTGCGGGGGTAGGGACGCAGTATTTT
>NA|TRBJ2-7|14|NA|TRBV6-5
CASASQGGTYEQYF
TGTGCCAGCGCAAGCCAGGGTGGGACCTACGAGCAGTACTTC
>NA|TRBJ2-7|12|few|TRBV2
CASREVNYEQYF
TGTGCCAGCAGGGAAGTTAATTACGAGCAGTACTTC
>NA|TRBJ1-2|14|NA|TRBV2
CASSRQGRSYGYTF
TGTGCCAGCAGTCGGCAGGGCCGTTCCTATGGCTACACCTTC
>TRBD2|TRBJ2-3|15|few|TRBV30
CAWRFRGVSTDTQYF
TGTGCCTGGAGGTTCCGGGGGGTCAGCACAGATACGCAGTATTTT
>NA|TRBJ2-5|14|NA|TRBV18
CASSPPRGGETQYF
TGTGCCAGCTCACCGCCCAGGGGCGGAGAGACCCAGTACTTC
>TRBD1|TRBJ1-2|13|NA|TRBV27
CASRTQGANGYTF
TGTGCCAGCAGAACCCAGGGGGCGAATGGCTACACCTTC
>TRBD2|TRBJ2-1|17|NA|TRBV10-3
CAISGKIGSGGADEQFF
TGTGCCATCAGTGGGAAAATTGGTAGCGGGGGGGCTGATGAGCAGTTCTTC
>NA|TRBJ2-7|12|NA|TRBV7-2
CASTGDHYEQYF
TGTGCCAGCACGGGGGACCACTACGAGCAGTACTTC
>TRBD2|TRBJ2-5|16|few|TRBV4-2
CASSQEIGAGGETQYF
TGTGCCAGCAGCCAAGAAATAGGAGCGGGGGGAGAGACCCAGTACTTC
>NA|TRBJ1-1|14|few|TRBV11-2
CASSLVAGNTEAFF
TGTGCCAGCAGCTTAGTCGCGGGGAACACTGAAGCTTTCTTT
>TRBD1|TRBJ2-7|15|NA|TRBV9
CASSAMGTANYEQYF
TGTGCCAGCAGCGCCATGGGGACAGCTAACTACGAGCAGTACTTC
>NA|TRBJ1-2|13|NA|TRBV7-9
CASSLVGSYGYTF
TGTGCCAGCAGCTTAGTGGGGAGCTATGGCTACACCTTC
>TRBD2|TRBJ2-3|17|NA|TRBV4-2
CASSQAGTRGMADTQYF
TGTGCCAGCAGCCAAGCCGGGACTAGGGGAATGGCAGATACGCAGTATTTT
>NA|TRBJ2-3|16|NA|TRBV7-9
CASSLVGRDESDTQYF
TGTGCCAGCAGCTTAGTTGGCAGGGATGAGTCAGATACGCAGTATTTT
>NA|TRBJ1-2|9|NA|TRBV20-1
CSAPGGYTF
TGCAGTGCCCCGGGAGGCTACACCTTC
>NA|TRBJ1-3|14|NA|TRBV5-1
CASSLGGGGNTIYF
TGCGCCAGCAGCTTGGGGGGCGGTGGAAACACCATATATTTT
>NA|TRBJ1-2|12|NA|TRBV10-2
CASHRGDYGYTF
TGCGCCAGCCATAGGGGCGACTATGGCTACACCTTC
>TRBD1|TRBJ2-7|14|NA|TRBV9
CASSGTGEAYEQYF
TGTGCCAGCAGCGGGACAGGGGAGGCCTACGAGCAGTACTTC
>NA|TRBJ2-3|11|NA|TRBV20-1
CSAGRGDTQYF
TGCAGTGCGGGTAGGGGAGATACGCAGTATTTT
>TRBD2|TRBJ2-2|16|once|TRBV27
CASSLYLAANTGELFF
TGTGCCAGCAGTTTATATCTAGCGGCGAACACCGGGGAGCTGTTTTTT
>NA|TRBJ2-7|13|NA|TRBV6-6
CASRLSGAYEQYF
TGTGCCAGCCGCCTTAGCGGTGCCTACGAGCAGTACTTC
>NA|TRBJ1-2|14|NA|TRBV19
CASSIMLEGGGYTF
TGTGCCAGTAGTATTATGCTGGAAGGAGGTGGCTACACCTTC
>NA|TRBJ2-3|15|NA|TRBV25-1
CASSDFTRGADTQYF
TGTGCCAGCAGTGATTTCACTAGAGGAGCAGATACGCAGTATTTT
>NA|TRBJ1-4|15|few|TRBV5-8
CASSHQQGTNEKLFF
TGTGCCAGCAGCCACCAACAGGGTACTAATGAAAAACTGTTTTTT
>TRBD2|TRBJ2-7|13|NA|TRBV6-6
CAASSGGSYEQYF
TGTGCCGCTTCTAGCGGGGGTTCCTACGAGCAGTACTTC
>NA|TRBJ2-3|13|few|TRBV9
CASSVGDRDTQYF
TGTGCCAGCAGCGTAGGAGATAGAGATACGCAGTATTTT
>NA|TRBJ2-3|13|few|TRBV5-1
CASSLQGTDTQYF
TGCGCCAGCAGCTTGCAGGGAACAGATACGCAGTATTTT
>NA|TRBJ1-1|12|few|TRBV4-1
CASSQDLGAAFF
TGCGCCAGCAGCCAAGATTTGGGGGCGGCTTTCTTT
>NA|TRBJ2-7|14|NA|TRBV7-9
CASSLEASSYEQYF
TGTGCCAGCAGCTTAGAGGCTAGCTCCTACGAGCAGTACTTC
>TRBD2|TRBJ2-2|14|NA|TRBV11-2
CASRMRGGAGELFF
TGTGCCAGCAGGATGCGCGGGGGGGCCGGGGAGCTGTTTTTT
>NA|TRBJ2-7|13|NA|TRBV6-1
CASSAGGRYEQYF
TGTGCCAGCAGTGCTGGGGGCCGCTACGAGCAGTACTTC
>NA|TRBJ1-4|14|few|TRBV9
CASSFGAVNEKLFF
TGTGCCAGCAGCTTTGGGGCAGTTAATGAAAAACTGTTTTTT
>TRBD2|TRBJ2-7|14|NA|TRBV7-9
CASSPWEGSYEQYF
TGTGCCAGCAGCCCCTGGGAGGGGTCCTACGAGCAGTACTTC
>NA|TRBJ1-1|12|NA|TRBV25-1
CASSEVGEGAFF
TGTGCCAGCAGTGAAGTAGGGGAAGGGGCTTTCTTT